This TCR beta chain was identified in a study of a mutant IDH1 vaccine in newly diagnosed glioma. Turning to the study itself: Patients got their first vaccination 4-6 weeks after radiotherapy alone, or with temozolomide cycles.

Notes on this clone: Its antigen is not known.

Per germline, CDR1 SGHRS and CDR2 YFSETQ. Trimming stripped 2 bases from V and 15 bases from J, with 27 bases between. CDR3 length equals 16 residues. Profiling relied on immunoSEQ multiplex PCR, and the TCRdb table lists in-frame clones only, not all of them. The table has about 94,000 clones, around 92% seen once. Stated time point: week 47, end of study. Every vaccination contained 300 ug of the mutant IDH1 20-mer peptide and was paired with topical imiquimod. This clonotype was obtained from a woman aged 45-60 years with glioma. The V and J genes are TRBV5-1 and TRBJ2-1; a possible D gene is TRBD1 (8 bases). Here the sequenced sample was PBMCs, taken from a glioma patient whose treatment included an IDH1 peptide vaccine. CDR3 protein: CASSFGRTGQAERGFF. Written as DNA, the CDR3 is TGCGCCAGCAGCTTCGGGAGGACAGGGCAGGCAGAGAGGGGGTTCTTC.